Detailed here is one T cell receptor beta chain. Its target is unknown. Each TRB amplification used about 220-500 ng of genomic DNA from blood. BIOMED2 TRB-A/B primer pools were used in multiplex TRB PCR. TCRdb independently ran MiXCR on the multiplex PCR reads; one entry per CDR3 protein. In the table there are about 14,000 distinct CDR3 sequences, 25% of which are singletons. This sample stems from a study of T and B cells in COVID-19 patients. Study as a whole: Peripheral blood came from COVID-19 patients with active infection or after recovery. Study outcomes and limitations: The recovered cohort had thousands of exclusive TCR clusters, including roughly 28 low generation probability clusters. Highly clonal in active COVID-19, TRB repertoires exceeded healthy-donor diversity and richness at recovery.

Trimming pared 4 bases from V and 5 bases from J, leaving 11 bases between. The CDR3 spans 13 residues. From germline, CDR1 is SGHAT and CDR2 FQDESV (reference sequence). This sequence originates from a human donor who had recovered from COVID-19. The specimen was blood. The gene calls are TRBV11-1 and TRBJ1-1; perhaps TRBD1 as D (6 bases). Here the CDR3 reads CASSSGGRTEAFF. The CDR3 nucleotides read TGTGCCAGCAGCTCCGGGGGGCGGACTGAAGCTTTCTTT.